The next 10 T cell receptor beta chains were all read from a single sample in a study of T cells after yellow fever vaccination (dated by TCRdb to between 2019 and 2020). Read against the paper, the sample's treatment or condition label means: live attenuated yellow fever vaccine strain. Libraries were built with 5' RACE. TCRdb names Illumina NovaSeq 6000 as the instrument used. TCRdb cleaned the public reads at Q25 with fastp, built clones with MiXCR and kept in-frame beta chains. For every CDR3 protein sequence, its rows merge into one entry that carries the most common genes and DNA. The table for this sample lists more than 300,000 distinct CDR3 sequences; about 11% of them were counted only once. The ten largest clones add up to less than 3.5% of the sample. The sample was CD4+ T cells sorted from PBMCs, taken 45 days after the yellow fever booster vaccination. The receptors here all came from a man younger than 35 who received the YFV17D yellow fever vaccine.

This rearrangement joins TRBV4-3 to TRBJ1-6; 7 nucleotides line up with TRBD1. J lost 5 bases, V lost 0 bases, and 13 bases had no gene match. The CDR3 is 19 amino acids. The V gene's germline CDR1 is LGHNA and CDR2 YSLEER. The CDR3 nucleotides read TGCGCCAGCAGCCAAGATCACCGAAAGGGGGCTAGCGATAATTCACCCCTCCACTTT. This codes for CASSQDHRKGASDNSPLHF.

V usage is TRBV11-2 and J usage is TRBJ2-7; 8 bases are shared with TRBD2. The CDR3 runs to 14 residues. The germline gives CDR1 SGHAT, CDR2 FQNNGV. V dropped 7 bases and J dropped 1; count of bases not matched to a gene: 6. The CDR3 loop reads CASNTTGGSYEQYV. The CDR3 bases are TGTGCCAGCAACACGACGGGGGGGTCCTACGAGCAGTACGTC.

This chain uses TRBV20-1 with TRBJ2-2, with TRBD2 as a possible D gene (6 bases). Trimming removed 5 bases at V and 5 bases at J, with 18 bases between. This CDR3 contains 15 residues. Germline lookup yields CDR1 DFQATT and CDR2 SNEGSKA (reference sequence). CDR3: CSAQRSPGRTGELFF. The CDR3 DNA is TGCAGTGCTCAACGCTCTCCAGGGAGGACCGGGGAGCTGTTTTTT.

The chain combines TRBV5-6 with TRBJ2-7, with 9 bases lining up with TRBD1. The germline V gene encodes CDR1 SGHDT and CDR2 YYEEEE. V shed 4 bases and J 2 bases; nucleotides not matched to a gene: 7. The CDR3 sequence is 15 residues long. The CDR3 coding sequence is TGTGCCAGCAGCCCGGGACAGGGTTCGGCCTACGAGCAGTACGTC. This codes for CASSPGQGSAYEQYV.

This clonotype was recorded many times. This rearrangement joins TRBV5-1 to TRBJ2-2; a possible D gene is TRBD1 (6 bases). Germline lookup yields CDR1 SGHRS and CDR2 YFSETQ. Trimming took 3 bases from V and 2 from J, leaving 17 bases between them. The CDR3 is 17 residues long. The CDR3 loop reads CASSYTPQQGNTGELFF. Written as DNA, the CDR3 is TGCGCCAGCAGCTACACGCCCCAACAGGGAAACACCGGGGAGCTGTTTTTT.

The chain recombines TRBV12-3 or TRBV12-4 with TRBJ2-7; maybe TRBD1 (6 bases). CDR3 length equals 14 residues. Trimming stripped 1 base from V and 3 bases from J, with 10 bases between. The CDR3 loop reads CASSLVGTYYEQYF. DNA for the CDR3: TGTGCCAGCAGTTTAGTTGGGACATACTACGAGCAGTACTTC.

There are many counts of this clonotype. The V gene is TRBV11-2, the J gene TRBJ2-5; D gene ambiguous. The CDR3 covers 14 residues. Germline CDR1 is SGHAT and CDR2 is FQNNGV. Trimming took 0 bases from V and 6 from J, leaving 11 bases between them. CDR3 in amino acids: CASSLDGPSQTQYF. CDR3 nucleotide sequence: TGTGCCAGCAGCTTAGACGGACCCTCTCAGACCCAGTACTTC.

This clonotype was seen only a few times. The chain recombines TRBV19 with TRBJ2-3; D is ambiguous. CDR1 LNHDA and CDR2 SQIVND come from the germline V gene (reference sequence). V dropped 3 bases and J dropped 0 bases, with 13 bases sitting between them. The CDR3 extends over 16 amino acids. In nucleotides, the CDR3 is TGTGCCAGTAGTATCTATGGGCGGTCTAGCACAGATACGCAGTATTTT. This encodes CASSIYGRSSTDTQYF. Full variable domain (outside the CDR3, taken from reference TRBV19 and TRBJ2-3): DGGITQSPKYLFRKEGQNVTLSCEQNLNHDAMYWYRQDPGQGLRLIYYSQIVNDFQKGDIAEGYSVSREKKESFPLTVTSAQKNPTAFYLCASSIYGRSSTDTQYFGPGTRLTVL.

In this sample, this clonotype turned up a few times. V usage is TRBV9 and J usage is TRBJ1-2, with 7 positions matching TRBD1. Per germline, CDR1 SGDLS and CDR2 YYNGEE. The CDR3 is 15 residues long. The V segment lost 4 bases and the J segment 2 bases; nucleotides outside the gene matches: 8. The CDR3 is CASSFPGGRNYGYTF. The CDR3 bases are TGTGCCAGCAGCTTCCCAGGGGGTCGGAACTATGGCTACACCTTC.

The rearrangement links TRBV6-5 to TRBJ1-6; D is undetermined. V was clipped by 0 bases and J by 10 bases, with 13 bases between them. The CDR3 covers 15 residues. Germline CDR1 MNHEY, CDR2 SVGAGI. CDR3 sequence (DNA): TGTGCCAGCAGTTACTCGGAGGCGCGGTGGTCACCCCTCCACTTT. Translated, it gives CASSYSEARWSPLHF.